This T cell receptor beta chain was sequenced during a study of T cell repertoires in cytomegalovirus infection. For the study at large: An indication of both CMV infection and matching HLA type came from public TCR beta signatures.

In regard to this clonotype: Its antigen is not identified.

Overall study results and limits: The study found HLA-C-restricted CMV-specific TCR beta clonotypes dominating the ex vivo response.

Germline CDR1 reads LGHNA; CDR2 reads YNFKEQ. The CDR3 spans 13 residues. V was shortened by 0 bases and J by 6 bases, with 7 bases between the two germline ends. TCRdb re-analysed the reads in MiXCR, keeping a single row per CDR3 protein. The data contain about 890,000 distinct CDR3 sequences, approximately 32% of them seen just once; the ten biggest clones take up 13%. The source was cultured CD8+ T cells from PBMCs, collected from culture after CMV antigen stimulation. This chain links TRBV4-2 with TRBJ2-3; TRBD2 is a possible D gene (6 bases). The clonotype was recovered from a human donor in good health (CMV status not recorded). Some clones in this sample may be carry-over from other donors' samples. CDR3 coding DNA: TGTGCCAGCAGCCAAGATCGGGGGGATACGCAGTATTTT. It is translated as CASSQDRGDTQYF.